What follows are 27 T cell receptor beta chains derived from one specimen sequenced in a study of T cells expressing NK-cell markers. From the 5' RACE reads, TCRdb lists one entry per CDR3 protein and no DNA. This listing includes 350,000 to 400,000 distinct CDR3 sequences. Sequenced sample: blood T cells: a sorted CD56 or NKG2C T cell subset, CD4+ or CD8+ T cells, or bulk PBMC T cells (not recorded which). These receptors originate from a woman in her forties or fifties in good health.

The rearrangement joins TRBV12-3 or TRBV12-4 to TRBJ2-1; TCRdb picks TRBD1, but there is no DNA to check that call. The CDR3 runs 11 residues. The CDR3 protein is CASSQGSGPVF.

The gene calls are TRBV3-1 and TRBJ2-1; TCRdb lists TRBD2, though no DNA is available to test this call. The CDR3 consists of 16 residues. Germline V CDR1 and CDR2: LGHDT, YNNKEL (reference sequence). This chain's CDR3 is CASSPRTSGTYNEQFF.

CDR3 residues: CASGKTGGGQPQHF. The chain is built from TRBV12-3 or TRBV12-4 and TRBJ1-5; TCRdb picks TRBD1, but there is no DNA to check that call. This CDR3 has 14 amino acids.

V and J are TRBV6-5 and TRBJ1-1. The CDR3 runs 16 residues. The V gene's germline CDR1 is MNHEY and CDR2 SVGAGI. The CDR3 sequence: CASSQPLGEVNTEAFF.

The chain joins TRBV5-1 to TRBJ2-5; TCRdb's assignment of TRBD1 cannot be checked, as there is no DNA. The germline gives CDR1 SGHRS, CDR2 YFSETQ. This CDR3 spans 14 amino acids. CDR3 sequence reads: CASSQNRGQGTQYF.

This chain uses TRBV10-1 with TRBJ2-1; TCRdb outputs TRBD2, but without DNA this stays unchecked. The germline CDR1 and CDR2 sequences are WNHNN and SYGVQD (reference sequence). There are 17 residues in the CDR3. The CDR3 reads CASSEVGRLPSYNEQFF.

The rearrangement links TRBV20-1 to TRBJ2-7; TCRdb reports TRBD2, a call that lacks DNA to check it against. The CDR3 is 15 amino acids. Germline CDR1 is DFQATT and CDR2 is SNEGSKA (reference sequence). The chain's CDR3 is CSAPPRGKSSYEQYF.

The chain has TRBV27 and TRBJ2-4. Germline CDR1 and CDR2: MNHEY and SMNVEV (reference sequence). The CDR3 extends over 14 amino acids. Here the CDR3 reads CATRNGLAKNIQYF.

The chain carries TRBV7-9 and TRBJ2-3; TCRdb's assignment of TRBD2 cannot be checked, as there is no DNA. The CDR3 spans 12 residues. The germline V gene encodes CDR1 SEHNR and CDR2 FQNEAQ (reference sequence). CDR3 sequence: CASAFLVDTQYF.

This chain joins TRBV11-2 and TRBJ2-2; the TRBD1 assignment by TCRdb is unverifiable without DNA. In germline, CDR1 is SGHAT, CDR2 FQNNGV. The CDR3 extends over 13 amino acids. The chain's CDR3 is CASGTLNTGELFF. The variable domain in full, with the rest retrieved from reference TRBV11-2 and TRBJ2-2, is EAGVAQSPRYKIIEKRQSVAFWCNPISGHATLYWYQQILGQGPKLLIQFQNNGVVDDSQLPKDRFSAERLKGVDSTLKIQPAKLEDSAVYLCASGTLNTGELFFGEGSRLTVL.

V and J are TRBV20-1 and TRBJ2-1; TCRdb calls TRBD2, which cannot be checked without DNA. Germline V CDR1 and CDR2: DFQATT, SNEGSKA (reference sequence). There are 14 residues in the CDR3. Here the CDR3 reads CSAAQLAGGPLWFF.

The chain combines TRBV6-6 with TRBJ2-5. This CDR3 contains 17 residues. The germline CDR1 and CDR2 sequences are MNHNY and SVGAGI (reference sequence). CDR3 protein: CASSYSIVVGNQETQYF.

The chain joins TRBV21-1 to TRBJ1-4. TRBV21-1 is classified as a pseudogene. This CDR3 has 11 residues. The CDR3 is CASSKLEKLFF.

The gene calls are TRBV20-1 and TRBJ2-2; TCRdb proposes TRBD2, but this gene call is untestable without DNA. Per the germline V gene, CDR1 is DFQATT and CDR2 is SNEGSKA (reference sequence). There are 13 residues in the CDR3. The CDR3 loop reads CSARLRAVGELFF.

This chain uses TRBV4-1 with TRBJ2-1; TCRdb's D gene call, TRBD1, goes unchecked for lack of DNA. From germline, CDR1 is MGHRA and CDR2 YSYEKL. The CDR3 has 14 residues. Here the CDR3 reads CASSQPRTRNEQFF.

V and J are TRBV11-3 and TRBJ2-5; as DNA is missing, the TRBD2 call by TCRdb cannot be tested. The CDR3 length is 15 residues. In germline, CDR1 is SGHNT, CDR2 YENEEA. The CDR3 spells CASSDYDRYQETQYF. Drawing the rest from reference TRBV11-3 and TRBJ2-5, the complete variable domain is EAGVVQSPRYKIIEKKQPVAFWCNPISGHNTLYWYLQNLGQGPELLIRYENEEAVDDSQLPKDRFSAERLKGVDSTLKIQPAELGDSAVYLCASSDYDRYQETQYFGPGTRLLVL.

J is TRBJ2-1 and V is TRBV10-3; without DNA, the TCRdb call of TRBD2 cannot be checked. The CDR3 has 15 residues. Germline CDR1 reads ENHRY; CDR2 reads SYGVKD. The CDR3 protein is CAISESAGADNEQFF.

The genes are TRBV6-5 and TRBJ1-1. The germline V gene encodes CDR1 MNHEY and CDR2 SVGAGI. The CDR3 runs 14 residues. This CDR3 is CASSSGFLTTEAFF.

The chain carries TRBV11-1 and TRBJ2-1. CDR1 is SGHAT and CDR2 is FQDESV in the germline V gene (reference sequence). The CDR3 is 15 residues long. The CDR3 spells CASSGAGNSYNEQFF.

J is TRBJ2-1 and V is TRBV24-1. The CDR3 contains 17 residues. Germline V CDR1 and CDR2: KGHDR, SFDVKD. The CDR3 spells CATSDSAGLAPYNEQFF.

This rearrangement joins TRBV12-3 or TRBV12-4 to TRBJ2-1; the TCRdb D gene call, TRBD2, has no DNA to confirm it. CDR3 length: 18 residues. CDR3 residues: CASRRGAGTSGRMDEQFF.

V and J are TRBV20-1 and TRBJ2-1. From germline, CDR1 is DFQATT and CDR2 SNEGSKA (reference sequence). This CDR3 has 12 amino acids. This chain's CDR3 is CSEKRSYNEQFF.

The chain couples TRBV23-1 to TRBJ1-2. TRBV23-1 is noted as an ORF with a role that remains uncertain. CDR3 length equals 12 residues. CDR3 region: CASSPRDKGYTF.

The chain joins TRBV10-1 to TRBJ1-1. Germline V gene lookup returns CDR1 WNHNN and CDR2 SYGVQD (reference sequence). CDR3 size: 15 residues. The CDR3 reads CASSELRQGGTEAFF.

This chain's CDR3 is CASSYSLGTYEQYF. V and J are TRBV6-2 or TRBV6-3 and TRBJ2-7. This CDR3 is built from 14 residues. Germline-derived CDR1 and CDR2 are MNHEY and SVGEGT.

V gene TRBV20-1 combines with J gene TRBJ2-4; no DNA is available, so the TRBD2 call from TCRdb remains unchecked. There are 15 residues in the CDR3. Germline assignment: CDR1 DFQATT and CDR2 SNEGSKA (reference sequence). Here the CDR3 reads CSGSGLAGVKNIQYF.

The V gene is TRBV5-1, the J gene TRBJ2-1; TCRdb's D call, TRBD2, is unchecked because there is no DNA. The CDR3 totals 16 residues. Germline lookup yields CDR1 SGHRS and CDR2 YFSETQ. The CDR3 here is CASSLSTSAYGDEQFF.